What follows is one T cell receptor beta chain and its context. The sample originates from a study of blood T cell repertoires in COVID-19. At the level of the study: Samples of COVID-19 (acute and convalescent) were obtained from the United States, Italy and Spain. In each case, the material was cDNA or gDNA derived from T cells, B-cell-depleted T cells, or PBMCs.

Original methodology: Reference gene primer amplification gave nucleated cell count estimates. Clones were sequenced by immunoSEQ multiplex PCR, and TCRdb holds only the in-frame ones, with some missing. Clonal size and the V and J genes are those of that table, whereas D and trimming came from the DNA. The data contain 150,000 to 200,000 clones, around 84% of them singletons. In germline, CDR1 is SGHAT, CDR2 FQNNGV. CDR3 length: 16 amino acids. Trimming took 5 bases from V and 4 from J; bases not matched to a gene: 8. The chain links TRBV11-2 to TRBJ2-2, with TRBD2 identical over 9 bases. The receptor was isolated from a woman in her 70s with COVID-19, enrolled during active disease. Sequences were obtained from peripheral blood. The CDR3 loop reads CASSISGRWATGELFF. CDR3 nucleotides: TGTGCCAGCAGCATTAGCGGGAGATGGGCCACCGGGGAGCTGTTTTTT.